The next 16 T cell receptor delta chains were all read from a single sample in a study of gamma-delta chains in newborns, infants, children. TCRdb used CATT to re-call clones from the reads. In the table there are nearly 5,500 delta-chain clones, about a fifth of which are singletons. What was sequenced was blood. Every receptor here comes from a child who was a newborn, infant or young child, either healthy, febrile or measles-vaccinated (not recorded which).

The J segment is TRDJ1; no V gene was assigned; the table gives TRDD3 as D, unverified against the DNA. CDR3 length: 23 amino acids. CDR3 in DNA: TGTGCTCTTGGTAGATGCTCCTCCGACATACTGGGGGATAACCTTAAGTACACCGATAAACTCATCTTT. This translates into CALGRCSSDILGDNLKYTDKLIF.

Details on this clone: The protein given by TCRdb reflects a much larger clone and differs at residue 8 from this DNA's translation, likely from a read error; the protein shown is the DNA's translation. The chain employs TRDV2 and TRDJ1; D may be TRDD3 (6 bases). This CDR3 is built from 16 residues. Germline loops: CDR1 GEAIGNYY, CDR2 EKD. The germline V and J ends were trimmed by 3 bases and 0 bases, with 16 bases remaining between them. CDR3 DNA: TGTGCCTGTGACCAAGTGGGGGCCCCGTACACCGATAAACTCATCTTT. Protein sequence: CACDQVGAPYTDKLIF.

The chain has TRDV1 and TRDJ1; 13 bases map to TRDD3. The J gene is not listed in TCRdb, so it was assigned here from a DNA match to germline. The length of the CDR3 is 25 residues. Germline assignment: CDR1 TSWWSYY and CDR2 QGS. J was trimmed by 0 bases and V by 6 bases; bases with no gene match: 31. CDR3 nucleotides: TGTGCTCTTGGTAGGCTTTCCGTAACCCTTACTGGGGGATACGGTGGGACTTCGTACACCGATAAACTCATCTTT. This sequence encodes CALGRLSVTLTGGYGGTSYTDKLIF.

By sample share, this clone is medium-sized. This same CDR3 is encoded by further DNA sequences in the sample. The rearrangement uses TRDV2 and TRDJ3, with 13 bases aligning to TRDD3. J gave up 2 bases and V 0 bases, and 3 bases lay outside the gene matches. Germline CDR1 is GEAIGNYY and CDR2 is EKD. This CDR3 is 19 amino acids long. CDR3 loop: CACDTLLGDTAWDTRQMFF. As DNA, the CDR3 is TGTGCCTGTGACACCCTACTGGGGGATACGGCCTGGGACACCCGACAGATGTTTTTC.

In the case of this clone: A read error may explain this, as a much larger clone is one base away. The chain is built from TRDV2 and TRDJ3; TRDD3 matches 7 bases. The CDR3 has 19 residues. Germline V lookup: CDR1 GEAIGNYY, CDR2 EKD. The CDR3, as DNA: TGTGCCCGTGACACCGCTGGGGGCCCCCTCTCCTGGGACACCCGACAGATGTTTTTC. Residues: CARDTAGGPLSWDTRQMFF.

As regards this clone: The same CDR3 also results from other DNA sequences found in this sample. The V gene is TRDV2, the J gene TRDJ3, with 11 bases that match TRDD3. V was clipped by 5 bases and J by 0 bases; unmatched bases: 8. The germline V gene encodes CDR1 GEAIGNYY and CDR2 EKD. The CDR3 has 19 residues. Here the CDR3 DNA reads TGTGCCTGTGGCACAGTACTGGGGGATAGCTCCTGGGACACCCGACAGATGTTTTTC. This sequence encodes CACGTVLGDSSWDTRQMFF.

In this sample, this clone is medium-sized. This sample includes further DNA sequences coding for the same CDR3. CDR3 in amino acids: CACDSIVVLGGFRDKLIF. In nucleotides, the CDR3 is TGTGCCTGTGACTCCATCGTTGTACTGGGGGGATTCCGTGATAAACTCATCTTT. The chain links TRDV2 to TRDJ1; 8 nucleotides line up with TRDD3. The V gene end was trimmed by 3 bases and the J gene end by 5 bases; junction bases not matched to a gene: 19. This CDR3 region has 18 residues. From germline, CDR1 is GEAIGNYY and CDR2 EKD.

This clone occurred a few times. This same CDR3 is encoded by further DNA sequences in the sample. The rearrangement links TRDV1 to TRDJ1; 11 nucleotides agree with TRDD3. Germline CDR1 reads TSWWSYY; CDR2 reads QGS. V shed 5 bases, J shed 11 bases, and the junction held 16 bases outside the gene matches. This CDR3 is built from 16 residues. The CDR3 bases are TGTGCTCTTGGGCTCCACCCCCCCTGGGGGATACCCGCGCTCATCTTT. Its protein is CALGLHPPWGIPALIF.

Comment on this clone: At one end, the junction sequence differs from germline, possibly due to a read error. The V gene is TRDV2, the J gene TRDJ3; D may be TRDD3 (6 bases). TCRdb records no J gene; here it was assigned by comparing the DNA to germline. The CDR3 loop spans 18 amino acids. Germline V gene data show CDR1 as GEAIGNYY and CDR2 as EKD. The CDR3, as DNA: TGTGCCTGTGCGGCCAGGGGGGAGAGCGCCTGGGAAACCCGACAGATGTTTTTC. It is translated as CACAARGESAWETRQMFF.

This clone ranks as medium-sized. V and J are TRDV1 and TRDJ1; D unclear. The CDR3 is 16 amino acids. From germline, CDR1 is TSWWSYY and CDR2 QGS. V gave up 4 bases and J gave up 2 bases, with 17 bases separating them. CDR3 DNA: TGTGCTCTTGGGGCCCCTCTCCGTACGCGAACCGATAAACTCATCTTT. It specifies CALGAPLRTRTDKLIF.

J is TRDJ1 and V is TRDV1, with 9 bases identical to TRDD3. TCRdb offers no J gene call, so here the DNA was matched to germline to obtain one. The trim removed 4 bases at V and 0 bases at J, leaving 9 bases unmatched. Germline CDR1 and CDR2: TSWWSYY and QGS. The CDR3 is 17 residues long. CDR3 coding DNA: TGTGCTCTTGGGGCCACACTGGGGGAGGTAGACACCGATAAACTCATCTTT. Translating gives CALGATLGEVDTDKLIF.

As regards this clone: This may come from a read error, since a much larger clone is one base off. V is TRDV2 and J is TRDJ1, with 7 bases lining up with TRDD3. Since TCRdb gives no J gene, matching the DNA to germline was used here to assign it. V dropped 4 bases and J dropped 5; count of bases not matched to a gene: 18. CDR3 size: 17 residues. In germline, CDR1 is GEAIGNYY, CDR2 EKD. The CDR3 nucleotides read TGTGCCTGTGATTCCAACGACGGGGCCTGGGGGGAGGATAAACTCATCTTT. This encodes CACDSNDGAWGEDKLIF.

Concerning this clone itself: This clone may be a read error of a much larger clone one base away. The chain couples TRDV1 to TRDJ1; 8 nucleotides agree with TRDD3. V trimming: 5 bases; J trimming: 0 bases; junction bases outside the gene matches: 20. Germline values: CDR1 TSWWSYY, CDR2 QGS. The CDR3 is 20 amino acids. The CDR3 DNA reads as TGTGCTCTTGGGAAAATCTATATGGGGCCGGGGGATAAGTACACCGATAAACTCATCTTT. Translation gives CALGKIYMGPGDKYTDKLIF.

About this clone: This same CDR3 is encoded by further DNA sequences in the sample. The chain carries TRDV2 and TRDJ3, with 10 nucleotides matching TRDD3. This CDR3 spans 21 amino acids. Germline CDR1 reads GEAIGNYY; CDR2 reads EKD. V dropped 3 bases and J dropped 0; count of bases not matched to a gene: 13. CDR3 in DNA: TGTGCCTGTGACTCGAATTGGGGGATACAACCCAGCTCCTGGGACACCCGACAGATGTTTTTC. Translation gives CACDSNWGIQPSSWDTRQMFF.

A few counts support this clone. A far larger clone is a single base away, which makes a read error likely. Other DNA sequences of this sample code for an identical CDR3. The gene calls are TRDV2 and TRDJ2; TRDD3 matches 8 bases. CDR3 length equals 14 residues. Germline V gene data show CDR1 as GEAIGNYY and CDR2 as EKD. The CDR3 DNA sequence: TGCGCCTGTGACACCCTTGGGGGATCAGCACAACTCTTCTTT. Its protein product is CACDTLGGSAQLFF.

The V call is TRDV2, the J call TRDJ1; TRDD3 agrees at 9 bases. Per the germline V gene, CDR1 is GEAIGNYY and CDR2 is EKD. V was pared by 0 bases and J by 2 bases, with 9 bases of the junction left unmatched. CDR3 size: 17 residues. CDR3 in amino acids: CACDTVLRLGDTDKLIF. CDR3 coding DNA: TGTGCCTGTGACACCGTCCTACGTCTGGGGGATACCGATAAACTCATCTTT.